This entry lists 26 T cell receptor beta chains sequenced from one sample in a study of T cell repertoires in cytomegalovirus infection. Their recognized antigens are unknown. TCRdb ran MiXCR on the reads and lists one entry per CDR3 protein. The sample holds about 830,000 distinct CDR3 sequences, over 25% seen once. The specimen was cultured CD8+ T cells from PBMCs, collected from culture after CMV antigen stimulation. Receptors originate from a human donor in good health (CMV status not recorded). Some clones in this sample may be carry-over from other donors' samples.

This clonotype was seen only a few times. The chain employs TRBV12-3 or TRBV12-4 and TRBJ1-6, with D possibly matching TRBD1 (6 bases). The CDR3 contains 17 residues. The germline V and J ends were trimmed by 3 bases and 0 bases, with 12 bases remaining between them. Written as DNA, the CDR3 is TGTGCCAGCAGTTTGGGGGCAGCTTACTCCTATAATTCACCCCTCCACTTT. This sequence encodes CASSLGAAYSYNSPLHF.

This clonotype was seen repeatedly, ten times or more. This chain uses TRBV12-3 or TRBV12-4 with TRBJ2-3, with D hard to call. Trimming pared 3 bases from V and 2 bases from J, leaving 9 bases between. The CDR3 loop spans 14 amino acids. CDR3 coding DNA: TGTGCCAGCAGTTTCGTCAGATACACAGATACGCAGTATTTT. It specifies CASSFVRYTDTQYF.

This clonotype was counted ten times or more. This chain connects TRBV12-5 to TRBJ2-4, with D tentatively TRBD2 (6 bases). The CDR3 contains 17 residues. Per germline, CDR1 LGHNT and CDR2 FRNRAP. V gave up 1 base and J gave up 1 base, with 14 bases separating them. The CDR3 DNA reads as TGTGCTAGTGGTTTGGGTTTAATTGGGGGGGCCAAAAACATTCAGTACTTC. Translated, it gives CASGLGLIGGAKNIQYF.

The V gene is TRBV27, the J gene TRBJ1-2; the D is unclear. V dropped 4 bases and J dropped 6 bases, with 9 bases sitting between them. There are 12 residues in the CDR3. Germline CDR1 reads MNHEY; CDR2 reads SMNVEV (reference sequence). The CDR3 DNA reads TGTGCCAGCAGTTCTTCTCACGATGGCTACACCTTC. The encoded protein is CASSSSHDGYTF.

V gene TRBV5-4 combines with J gene TRBJ2-3, with 9 bases fitting TRBD1. Germline V gene data show CDR1 as SGHNT and CDR2 as YYREEE (reference sequence). J was trimmed by 6 bases and V by 3 bases; bases with no gene match: 5. There are 14 residues in the CDR3. CDR3 coding DNA: TGTGCCAGCAGCTCACAGGGGGCGTTGGATACGCAGTATTTT. Encoded protein: CASSSQGALDTQYF.

This clonotype was recorded at least ten times. The chain has TRBV7-2 and TRBJ2-1; 10 bases line up with TRBD2. Germline V CDR1 and CDR2: SGHTA, FQGNSA. Trimming took 2 bases from V and 4 from J; bases not matched to a gene: 5. The CDR3 runs to 16 residues. CDR3 protein: CASSLYSGGTYNEQFF. The CDR3 region has the DNA TGTGCCAGCAGCTTATATAGCGGGGGGACATACAATGAGCAGTTCTTC.

This clonotype has just a few counts. V usage is TRBV6-2 or TRBV6-3 and J usage is TRBJ2-1; the D gene is possibly TRBD1 (5 bases). The CDR3 contains 13 residues. Between the trimmed V and J ends, which lost 2 bases and 8 bases, there was a span of 10 bases. CDR1 and CDR2 (germline): MNHEY, SVGEGT. CDR3 sequence reads: CASSYVGVDEQFF. For the CDR3, the DNA is TGTGCCAGCAGTTACGTAGGGGTCGATGAGCAGTTCTTC.

The V and J genes are TRBV4-1 and TRBJ2-3; D uncertain. The ends were cut back, 0 bases at V and 0 bases at J, with 7 bases in the middle. The CDR3 loop spans 15 amino acids. Germline CDR1 MGHRA, CDR2 YSYEKL. CDR3 loop: CASSQEEPSTDTQYF. CDR3 coding DNA: TGCGCCAGCAGCCAAGAGGAGCCTAGCACAGATACGCAGTATTTT.

A remark on this clonotype: A much larger clone differs from this one at a single base, so this may be a read error. The J gene is TRBJ1-1, the V gene TRBV25-1; D gene unclear. This CDR3 spans 13 amino acids. Germline values: CDR1 MGHDK, CDR2 SYGVNS. V was pared by 6 bases and J by 1 base, with 9 bases between. The CDR3 spells CASRTTANTEAFF. CDR3 sequence (DNA): TGTGCCAGCAGGACGACGGCGAACACTGAAGCTTTCTTT. Full variable domain (missing parts from reference TRBV25-1 and TRBJ1-1): EADIYQTPRYLVIGTGKKITLECSQTMGHDKMYWYQQDPGMELHLIHYSYGVNSTEKGDLSSESTVSRIRTEHFPLTLESARPSHTSQYLCASRTTANTEAFFGQGTRLTVV.

This clonotype was seen only a few times. J is TRBJ1-2 and V is TRBV10-3; a possible D gene is TRBD1 (5 bases). Germline V gene data show CDR1 as ENHRY and CDR2 as SYGVKD. Trimming removed 1 base at V and 4 bases at J, with 19 bases between. The CDR3 is 17 residues long. The CDR3 region is CAISEYQVSQGLYGYTF. CDR3 in DNA: TGTGCCATCAGTGAGTACCAGGTCAGCCAGGGACTCTATGGCTACACCTTC.

This clonotype was detected once. J is TRBJ2-7 and V is TRBV5-1; 10 nucleotides agree with TRBD1. The CDR3 has 15 amino acids. The V and J ends lost 5 bases and 6 bases, in that order; junction bases with no gene match: 11. Germline V gene lookup returns CDR1 SGHRS and CDR2 YFSETQ. CDR3 in DNA: TGCGCCAGCAGAGATGTGAGACAGGGGGCATCCGAGCAGTACTTC. Amino acid sequence: CASRDVRQGASEQYF.

This clonotype showed up just once. This rearrangement joins TRBV19 to TRBJ1-4; tentative D call: TRBD1 (5 bases). The CDR3 spans 16 residues. Germline V gene sequence: CDR1 LNHDA, CDR2 SQIVND (reference sequence). V was pared by 5 bases and J by 0 bases, with 13 bases between. The CDR3 loop is CASSGQGNPTNEKLFF. The CDR3 DNA is TGTGCCAGTAGTGGGCAGGGTAATCCAACTAATGAAAAACTGTTTTTT.

As to this clonotype: With a much larger clone just one base away, this may be a read error. This CDR3 fails to terminate in the conserved phenylalanine or tryptophan, so it likely reflects a read error. The V and J genes are TRBV7-8 and TRBJ1-4, with TRBD1 matching 7 bases. Looked up from germline, CDR1 is SGHVS and CDR2 is FQNEAQ. The trim removed 5 bases at V and 5 bases at J, leaving 8 bases unmatched. This CDR3 spans 15 amino acids. The CDR3 is CASSMSGTVNEKLFI. DNA of the CDR3: TGTGCCAGCAGCATGTCCGGGACAGTGAATGAAAAACTGTTTATT.

The chain is built from TRBV15 and TRBJ1-2; perhaps TRBD1 as D (5 bases). Germline V gene lookup returns CDR1 LNHNV and CDR2 YYDKDF (reference sequence). The CDR3 runs 14 residues. Between the trimmed V and J ends, which lost 5 bases and 3 bases, there was a span of 13 bases. CDR3 nucleotides: TGTGCCACCAGCCCCAGGGCGCCGGACTATGGCTACACCTTC. It codes for CATSPRAPDYGYTF.

This chain joins TRBV7-6 and TRBJ1-2; D unclear. Trimming left V 5 bases short and J 11 bases short, with 9 bases between. The germline V gene encodes CDR1 SGHVS and CDR2 FNYEAQ. CDR3 length: 10 amino acids. Here the CDR3 DNA reads TGTGCCAGCAGCCGGGATGATTACACCTTC. The encoded protein is CASSRDDYTF.

This chain uses TRBV6-5 with TRBJ2-2, with 7 positions matching TRBD1. V lost 7 bases, J lost 3 bases, and 26 bases stayed unmatched. CDR1 is MNHEY and CDR2 is SVGAGI in the germline V gene. The CDR3 runs 21 residues. As DNA, the CDR3 is TGTGCCAGCAAGTTAATAGGGGGCGCTCCCCCCCCGCGTTGGGACACCGGGGAGCTGTTTTTT. Its protein product is CASKLIGGAPPPRWDTGELFF.

V is TRBV27 and J is TRBJ1-4; TRBD1 might be the D (6 bases). Trimming removed 3 bases at V and 7 bases at J, with 15 bases between. Germline CDR1 reads MNHEY; CDR2 reads SMNVEV (reference sequence). This CDR3 is 15 amino acids long. The CDR3 is CASSFGGRYSEKLFF. The CDR3 nucleotides are TGTGCCAGCAGTTTTGGGGGGCGCTATTCTGAAAAACTGTTTTTT.

This clonotype came up a few times. This rearrangement joins TRBV6-5 to TRBJ2-1; 8 bases agree with TRBD1. There are 14 residues in the CDR3. Germline V lookup: CDR1 MNHEY, CDR2 SVGAGI. The V gene end was trimmed by 7 bases and the J gene end by 7 bases; junction bases not matched to a gene: 9. The DNA of the CDR3 is TGTGCCAGCATGAGAGGGACAGGCGATAATGAGCAGTTCTTC. It translates to CASMRGTGDNEQFF.

This clonotype was counted only a few times. The chain joins TRBV7-8 to TRBJ2-2; D gene ambiguous. Germline lookup yields CDR1 SGHVS and CDR2 FQNEAQ. The V gene lost 4 bases and the J gene lost 6 bases, with 6 bases spanning the gap. This CDR3 has 12 residues. The DNA for the CDR3 is TGTGCCAGCAGCTACTGGCCCGGGGAGCTGTTTTTT. It is translated as CASSYWPGELFF.

The J gene is TRBJ2-2, the V gene TRBV24-1; perhaps TRBD1 as D (5 bases). Germline V gene data show CDR1 as KGHDR and CDR2 as SFDVKD. Trimming took off 0 bases at V and 0 bases at J, with 16 bases between the two ends. The CDR3 consists of 19 residues. CDR3: CATSDLQGSDTTNTGELFF. CDR3 nucleotide sequence: TGTGCCACCAGTGATTTGCAGGGATCAGATACAACGAACACCGGGGAGCTGTTTTTT.

This chain links TRBV7-4 with TRBJ1-2; 10 nucleotides align to TRBD1. V shed 5 bases and J 7 bases; nucleotides not matched to a gene: 7. The length of the CDR3 is 14 residues. The V gene's germline CDR1 is SGHVT and CDR2 SQSDAQ. This chain's CDR3 is CASSADRGPGGYTF. In DNA, the CDR3 is TGTGCCAGCAGCGCCGACAGGGGGCCGGGTGGCTACACCTTC. The full variable domain, rest sourced from reference TRBV7-4 and TRBJ1-2, is GAGVSQSPRYKVAKRGRDVALRCDSISGHVTLYWYRQTLGQGSEVLTYSQSDAQRDKSGRPSGRFSAERPERSVSTLKIQRTEQGDSAVYLCASSADRGPGGYTFGSGTRLTVV.

This clonotype was picked up a small number of times. The rearrangement uses TRBV7-3 and TRBJ1-1; maybe TRBD1 (6 bases). This CDR3 is built from 14 residues. V was clipped by 4 bases and J by 5 bases, with 14 bases between them. CDR1 and CDR2 (germline): SGHTA, FQGTGA. The CDR3 bases are TGTGCCAGCAGCTCAGACGGAGGGGGGACTGAAGCTTTCTTT. Amino acid sequence: CASSSDGGGTEAFF.

This clonotype was counted between two and nine times. V usage is TRBV12-5 and J usage is TRBJ1-2; D is unresolved. Germline V CDR1 and CDR2: LGHNT, FRNRAP. CDR3 size: 14 residues. The V end lost 0 bases, the J end lost 8 bases, and 13 bases lay between the germline ends. The CDR3: CASGLVPGFEGYTF. Written as DNA, the CDR3 is TGTGCTAGTGGTTTGGTACCAGGCTTTGAAGGCTACACCTTC.

V gene TRBV4-1 combines with J gene TRBJ1-5, with TRBD1 identical over 7 bases. CDR1 MGHRA and CDR2 YSYEKL come from the germline V gene. This CDR3 region has 16 residues. The ends lost 6 bases at V and 4 bases at J; junction bases unmatched: 12. CDR3 sequence reads: CASSRGAGGGNQPQHF. In DNA form, the CDR3 reads TGCGCCAGCAGTAGGGGGGCAGGGGGTGGGAATCAGCCCCAGCATTTT.

This clonotype was seen many times. J is TRBJ2-1 and V is TRBV7-8; D unresolved. Germline V lookup: CDR1 SGHVS, CDR2 FQNEAQ. CDR3 size: 15 residues. Trimming left V 2 bases short and J 0 bases short, with 8 bases between. CDR3 DNA: TGTGCCAGCAGCTTACCGTATGGCTCCTACAATGAGCAGTTCTTC. Its protein product is CASSLPYGSYNEQFF.

This clonotype has more than one count but fewer than ten. The chain carries TRBV20-1 and TRBJ1-2; 8 positions agree with TRBD1. There are 14 residues in the CDR3. The germline V gene encodes CDR1 DFQATT and CDR2 SNEGSKA (reference sequence). The DNA for the CDR3 is TGCAGCCTTCCATCCAGGGGGCGTAACTATGGCTACACCTTC. Protein sequence: CSLPSRGRNYGYTF.